This T cell receptor beta chain was captured in a study of cytomegalovirus exposure and HLA in healthy donors. Study-wide results and caveats: Accurate prediction of most subjects' HLA-A and HLA-B alleles from TCR beta sequences was reported.

The CDR3 has 13 residues. V was clipped by 3 bases and J by 8 bases, with 13 bases between them. Germline CDR1 reads LNHDA; CDR2 reads SQIVND (reference sequence). Points on this clone: Its antigen is as yet unknown.

This PCR relied on a set of 60 Vbeta primers and 13 Jbeta primers. The assay was immunoSEQ multiplex PCR, and TCRdb's table has in-frame clones only and misses some. This table has about 83,000 clones, around 81% appearing once. The receptor comes from a woman in her twenties or thirties in good health and CMV-seronegative. J is TRBJ1-2 and V is TRBV19; the D gene is possibly TRBD1 (6 bases). The sequenced sample was PBMCs. CDR3 amino acids: CASSMDRQRGYTF. CDR3 DNA sequence: TGTGCCAGTAGTATGGACAGACAGAGAGGCTACACCTTC.